The sequence of this T cell receptor (beta chain) was determined in a study of cytomegalovirus exposure and HLA in healthy donors. General study findings and limits: In vitro testing confirmed a few CMV-associated chains as specific for CMV antigens. For cytomegalovirus status, the classifier reportedly gave diagnoses with high specificity and sensitivity.

A note on this clone: Its antigen is undetermined.

Researchers ran the PCR with 60 Vbeta and 13 Jbeta primers. Method: immunoSEQ multiplex PCR; TCRdb's copy keeps in-frame clones and lacks some. The data show 95,000 to 150,000 clones, roughly 80% seen once. V lost 4 bases, J lost 0 bases, and 16 bases lay in between. Germline CDR1 SGHRS, CDR2 YFSETQ. The CDR3 is 16 residues long. The chain couples TRBV5-1 to TRBJ1-1, with D maybe TRBD1 (5 bases). The sequence derives from a man aged 55 to 70 in good health and CMV-seropositive. The sample taken for sequencing was PBMCs. DNA of the CDR3: TGCGCCAGCAGCCCGGGGGTGGGGCGGATGAACACTGAAGCTTTCTTT. Its protein product is CASSPGVGRMNTEAFF. The whole variable domain, filled in from reference TRBV5-1 and TRBJ1-1, reads KAGVTQTPRYLIKTRGQQVTLSCSPISGHRSVSWYQQTPGQGLQFLFEYFSETQRNKGNFPGRFSGRQFSNSRSEMNVSTLELGDSALYLCASSPGVGRMNTEAFFGQGTRLTVV.